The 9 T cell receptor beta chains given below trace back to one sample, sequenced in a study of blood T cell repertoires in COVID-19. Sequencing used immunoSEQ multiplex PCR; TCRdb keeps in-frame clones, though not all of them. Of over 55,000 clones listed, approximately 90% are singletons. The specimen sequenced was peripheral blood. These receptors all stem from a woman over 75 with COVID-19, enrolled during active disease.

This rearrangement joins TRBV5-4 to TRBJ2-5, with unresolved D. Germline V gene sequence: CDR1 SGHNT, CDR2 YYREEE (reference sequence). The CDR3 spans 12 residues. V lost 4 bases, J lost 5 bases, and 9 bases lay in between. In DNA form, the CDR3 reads TGTGCCAGCAGCGCGAACGTGGAGACCCAGTACTTC. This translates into CASSANVETQYF.

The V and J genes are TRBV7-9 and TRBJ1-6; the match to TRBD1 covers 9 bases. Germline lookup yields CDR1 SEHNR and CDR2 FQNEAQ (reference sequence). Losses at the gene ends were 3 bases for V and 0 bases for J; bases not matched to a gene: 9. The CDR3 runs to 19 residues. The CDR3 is CASSFSGTGKNSYNSPLHF. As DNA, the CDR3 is TGTGCCAGCAGCTTTTCCGGGACAGGGAAGAACTCCTATAATTCACCCCTCCACTTT.

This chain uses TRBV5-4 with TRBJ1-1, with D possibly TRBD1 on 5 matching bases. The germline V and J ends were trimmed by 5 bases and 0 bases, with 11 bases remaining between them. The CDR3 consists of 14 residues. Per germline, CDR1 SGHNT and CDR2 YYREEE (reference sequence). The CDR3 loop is CASSSRVLNTEAFF. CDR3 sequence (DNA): TGTGCCAGCAGTTCCAGGGTATTGAACACTGAAGCTTTCTTT.

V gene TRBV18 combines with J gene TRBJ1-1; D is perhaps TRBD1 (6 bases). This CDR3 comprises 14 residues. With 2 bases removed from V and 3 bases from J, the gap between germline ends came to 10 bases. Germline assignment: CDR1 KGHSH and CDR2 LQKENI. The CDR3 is CASSPTGRDTEAFF. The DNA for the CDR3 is TGTGCCAGCTCACCAACAGGGAGGGACACTGAAGCTTTCTTT.

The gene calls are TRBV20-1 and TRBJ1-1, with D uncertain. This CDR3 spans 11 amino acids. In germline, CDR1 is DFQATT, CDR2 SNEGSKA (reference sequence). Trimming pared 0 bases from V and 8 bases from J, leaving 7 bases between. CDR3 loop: CSARDSYEAFF. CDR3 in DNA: TGCAGTGCTAGAGATTCCTACGAAGCTTTCTTT.

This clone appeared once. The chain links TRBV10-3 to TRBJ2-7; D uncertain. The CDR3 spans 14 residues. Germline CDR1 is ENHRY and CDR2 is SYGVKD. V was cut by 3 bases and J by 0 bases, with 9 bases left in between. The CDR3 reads CAISDSLHSYEQYF. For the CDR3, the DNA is TGTGCCATCAGTGACAGTCTGCACTCCTACGAGCAGTACTTC.

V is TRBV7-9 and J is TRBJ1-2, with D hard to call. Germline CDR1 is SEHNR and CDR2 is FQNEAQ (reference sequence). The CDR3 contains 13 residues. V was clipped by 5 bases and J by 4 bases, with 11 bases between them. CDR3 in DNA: TGTGCCAGCAGCCCGACATCACCCTATGGCTACACCTTC. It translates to CASSPTSPYGYTF. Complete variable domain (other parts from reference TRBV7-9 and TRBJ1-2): DTGVSQNPRHKITKRGQNVTFRCDPISEHNRLYWYRQTLGQGPEFLTYFQNEAQLEKSRLLSDRFSAERPKGSFSTLEIQRTEQGDSAMYLCASSPTSPYGYTFGSGTRLTVV.

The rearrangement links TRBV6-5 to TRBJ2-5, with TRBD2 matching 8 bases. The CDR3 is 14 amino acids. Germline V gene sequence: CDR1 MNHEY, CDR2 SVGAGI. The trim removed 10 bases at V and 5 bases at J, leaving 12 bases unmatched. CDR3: CATRSPGGRETQYF. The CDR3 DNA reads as TGTGCCACCCGGAGTCCGGGGGGGCGGGAGACCCAGTACTTC.

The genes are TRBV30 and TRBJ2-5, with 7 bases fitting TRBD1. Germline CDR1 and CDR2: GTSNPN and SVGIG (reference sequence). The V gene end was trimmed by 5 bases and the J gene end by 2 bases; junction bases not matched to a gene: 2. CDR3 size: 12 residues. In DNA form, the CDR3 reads TGTGCCTGGGGGACAGTTCAAGAGACCCAGTACTTC. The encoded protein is CAWGTVQETQYF.